The present TCR beta chain was sequenced within a study of cytomegalovirus exposure and HLA in healthy donors. The V and J ends lost 5 bases and 5 bases respectively, with 21 bases between them. This CDR3 is built from 16 residues. The germline V gene has CDR1 LNHDA and CDR2 SQIVND (reference sequence). Use of 60 Vbeta and 13 Jbeta primers characterized the PCR. TCRdb keeps only in-frame clones here, not all; method: immunoSEQ multiplex PCR. The table shows 97,000 or so clones, with 50% to 70% occurring only once. The sequenced sample was PBMCs. This sequence was found in a human donor in good health. The chain is built from TRBV19 and TRBJ2-5; D is ambiguous. DNA for the CDR3: TGTGCCAGTAGTGGTCGGCGGTGGATCTGTCGGGAGACCCAGTACTTC. Residues: CASSGRRWICRETQYF.